These T cell receptor beta chains were read from a single sample in a study of blood T cell repertoires in COVID-19. TCRdb's copy holds only in-frame clones and misses some; the assay was immunoSEQ multiplex PCR. Of 83,000 or so clones listed, around 80% are singletons. The sequencing sample was made of peripheral blood. Receptors were obtained from a human donor in a cohort sampled during active COVID-19. CDR3s include the opening cysteine and the closing phenylalanine or tryptophan. Fields, in order: J gene, V gene, D gene, clone size, CDR3 protein, CDR3 DNA. The D gene is left open where the match is weak. The size field is filled for only some rows; it gives once, few, many or a size class.

TRBJ1-6	TRBV5-1	TRBD1	once	CASSLAGQGNNSPLHF	TGCGCCAGCAGCTTGGCCGGACAGGGAAATAATTCACCCCTCCACTTT
TRBJ1-3	TRBV6-1	-	-	CASSEGYREGTIYF	TGTGCCAGCAGTGAAGGCTACAGGGAGGGCACCATATATTTT
TRBJ2-7	TRBV11-2	-	-	CASSPNGYEQYF	TGTGCCAGCAGCCCCAACGGGTACGAGCAGTACTTC
TRBJ1-4	TRBV7-2	TRBD1	-	CASSPDRGNEKLFF	TGTGCCAGCAGCCCGGACAGGGGTAATGAAAAACTGTTTTTT
TRBJ2-3	TRBV24-1	-	-	CATSDSRTITDTQYF	TGTGCCACCAGTGATTCAAGGACTATTACAGATACGCAGTATTTT
TRBJ1-2	TRBV27	TRBD1	-	CASRLTGTGNYGYTF	TGTGCCAGCAGGCTTACCGGGACAGGGAACTATGGCTACACCTTC
TRBJ2-3	TRBV7-3	TRBD2	-	CASSPSGGPQYF	TGTGCCAGCAGCCCAAGCGGGGGTCCGCAGTATTTT
TRBJ2-3	TRBV10-1	TRBD1	-	CATSPGQGRTDTQYF	TGCGCCACCTCCCCGGGACAGGGGAGGACAGATACGCAGTATTTT
TRBJ1-5	TRBV12-3/TRBV12-4	-	few	CASSFGVQPQHF	TGTGCCAGCAGTTTCGGGGTTCAGCCCCAGCATTTT
TRBJ2-5	TRBV29-1	TRBD2	-	CSVGDGGGTQYF	TGCAGCGTTGGCGACGGGGGGGGAACCCAGTACTTC
TRBJ1-5	TRBV28	-	-	CASRSSGNQPQHF	TGTGCCAGCAGGTCGAGCGGCAATCAGCCCCAGCATTTT
TRBJ2-3	TRBV24-1	TRBD2	-	CATSDLKASGAKDTQYF	TGTGCCACCAGTGATTTGAAGGCTAGCGGGGCTAAAGATACGCAGTATTTT
TRBJ1-1	TRBV27	-	few	CASSPWATGHSEAFF	TGTGCCAGCAGTCCATGGGCGACAGGCCATTCTGAAGCTTTCTTT
TRBJ2-2	TRBV3-1/TRBV3-2	TRBD2	-	CASSQIAGAPGELFF	TGTGCCAGCAGCCAAATAGCGGGGGCCCCCGGGGAGCTGTTTTTT
TRBJ1-3	TRBV5-1	-	-	CASSLTSSGNTIYF	TGCGCCAGCAGCTTGACCAGCTCTGGAAACACCATATATTTT
TRBJ2-5	TRBV5-1	TRBD1	-	CASSPGRQGETQYF	TGCGCCAGCAGCCCCGGGCGACAGGGGGAGACCCAGTACTTC
TRBJ2-1	TRBV19	TRBD1	-	CASWTGHSYNEQFF	TGTGCCAGTTGGACAGGGCATTCCTACAATGAGCAGTTCTTC
TRBJ2-3	TRBV2	TRBD1	-	CARRDSSTDTQYF	TGTGCCCGCCGGGACAGTAGCACAGATACGCAGTATTTT
TRBJ1-4	TRBV28	TRBD1	-	CASSSQGAEKLFF	TGTGCCAGCAGTTCCCAGGGGGCGGAAAAACTGTTTTTT
TRBJ1-6	TRBV28	TRBD1	-	CASSSDRASPLHF	TGTGCCAGCAGTTCGGACAGGGCAAGTCCCCTCCACTTT
TRBJ2-5	TRBV7-2	TRBD1	-	CASSPGTGGISETQYF	TGTGCCAGCAGCCCAGGGACAGGGGGCATTTCGGAGACCCAGTACTTC
TRBJ1-2	TRBV28	-	-	CASSMAGPNYGYTF	TGTGCCAGCAGCATGGCGGGGCCCAACTATGGCTACACCTTC
TRBJ2-5	TRBV18	-	-	CASSRQETQYF	TGTGCCAGCTCGCGACAAGAGACCCAGTACTTC
TRBJ2-3	TRBV3-1/TRBV3-2	-	-	CASSQGWGGRVADTQYF	TGTGCCAGCAGCCAAGGTTGGGGGGGCCGGGTCGCAGATACGCAGTATTTT
TRBJ2-2	TRBV2	TRBD2	-	CASRVSGAGELFF	TGTGCCAGCAGAGTTAGCGGGGCCGGGGAGCTGTTTTTT
TRBJ2-2	TRBV2	-	-	CASSVHPGGTGELFF	TGTGCCAGCAGTGTCCATCCCGGGGGAACCGGGGAGCTGTTTTTT
TRBJ1-5	TRBV30	-	-	CAWSGGANQPQHF	TGTGCCTGGAGTGGGGGCGCCAATCAGCCCCAGCATTTT
TRBJ1-1	TRBV6-5	-	-	CASSSFSSRAFF	TGTGCCAGCAGTTCCTTTTCTAGTCGAGCTTTCTTT
TRBJ2-1	TRBV30	-	-	CAWTVTYNEQFF	TGTGCCTGGACCGTAACCTACAATGAGCAGTTCTTC
TRBJ1-1	TRBV5-1	-	-	CASSLSGRVNTEAFF	TGCGCCAGCAGCTTGAGTGGCCGTGTCAACACTGAAGCTTTCTTT
TRBJ2-3	TRBV5-6	TRBD1	-	CASSFYRGLVTDTQYF	TGTGCCAGCAGCTTCTACAGGGGGTTGGTGACAGATACGCAGTATTTT
TRBJ1-5	TRBV6-6	-	-	CASSYSGGSNQPQHF	TGTGCCAGCAGTTACTCAGGAGGTAGCAATCAGCCCCAGCATTTT
TRBJ1-2	TRBV5-8	-	-	CASSPKPTVGYTF	TGTGCCAGCAGCCCAAAGCCGACAGTTGGCTACACCTTC
TRBJ1-3	TRBV6-4	TRBD1	-	CASSAGTGVLYSGNTIYF	TGTGCCAGCAGTGCCGGGACAGGGGTCTTGTACTCTGGAAACACCATATATTTT
TRBJ1-2	TRBV7-3	-	-	CASSPSPSNGYTF	TGTGCCAGCAGCCCGAGTCCCTCTAATGGCTACACCTTC
TRBJ2-3	TRBV4-2	-	-	CASSQGLRRHLTDTQYF	TGTGCCAGCAGCCAGGGCCTCCGGCGACACCTCACAGATACGCAGTATTTT
TRBJ1-3	TRBV15	TRBD1	few	CATSSRDRGRRGNTIYF	TGTGCCACCAGCAGCCGGGACAGGGGGCGTCGGGGAAACACCATATATTTT
TRBJ2-4	TRBV21-1	-	-	CRIGTGQALAKNIQYF	TGTCGGATCGGGACAGGACAAGCTCTAGCCAAAAACATTCAGTACTTC
TRBJ2-6	TRBV19	-	-	CATLGDPKGANVLTF	TGTGCCACCCTCGGGGATCCCAAGGGGGCCAACGTCCTGACTTTC
TRBJ2-3	TRBV11-1	-	-	CASSLVPQGLPYF	TGTGCCAGCAGCTTAGTCCCCCAGGGTCTACCGTATTTT
TRBJ1-1	TRBV5-1	-	-	CASSLGQGLNTEAFF	TGCGCCAGCAGCTTGGGGCAGGGTTTGAACACTGAAGCTTTCTTT
TRBJ1-1	TRBV6-5	TRBD1	-	CATTTGPGTEAFF	TGTGCCACCACGACAGGGCCTGGCACTGAAGCTTTCTTT
TRBJ1-2	TRBV10-3	-	-	CATRRQNYGYTF	TGTGCCACCAGGAGGCAGAACTATGGCTACACCTTC
TRBJ2-5	TRBV18	-	-	CASSPPGRRETQYF	TGTGCCAGCTCACCGCCGGGAAGACGCGAGACCCAGTACTTC
TRBJ2-7	TRBV7-3	-	-	CASSPGTLTSYEQYF	TGTGCCAGCAGCCCCGGGACATTAACCTCCTACGAGCAGTACTTC
TRBJ2-7	TRBV28	TRBD1	-	CASSLYGTKQGEQYF	TGTGCCAGCAGCCTATACGGGACCAAACAGGGGGAGCAGTACTTC
TRBJ1-5	TRBV7-2	-	-	CASSVTSYSNQPQHF	TGTGCCAGCAGCGTTACAAGTTATAGCAATCAGCCCCAGCATTTT
TRBJ1-6	TRBV6-5	-	-	CASSYTQRGPDSPLHF	TGTGCCAGCAGTTACACCCAGCGGGGTCCGGATTCACCCCTCCACTTT
TRBJ2-7	TRBV6-5	TRBD1	-	CASSSPGTGAYEQYF	TGTGCCAGCAGTTCCCCCGGGACAGGGGCCTACGAGCAGTACTTC
TRBJ2-2	TRBV15	-	once	CATSNRVTGELFF	TGTGCCACCAGCAATCGGGTCACCGGGGAGCTGTTTTTT